This T cell receptor beta chain derives from a study of blood T cell repertoires in COVID-19. This clone was seen once. This CDR3 comprises 17 residues. With V trimmed by 4 bases and J by 3 bases, 11 bases remained unmatched. The germline V gene encodes CDR1 SGHNT and CDR2 YYREEE (reference sequence). Authors' data handling: The assay estimated nucleated cells by amplifying reference gene primers. The method was immunoSEQ multiplex PCR; TCRdb's version includes in-frame clones alone and lacks a portion of them. V and J calls and clone size come straight from that table; D and trimming were deduced from the DNA. The table records about 72,000 clones, about nine tenths of them present only once.

The sample taken for sequencing was peripheral blood. This clonotype originated in a young man with acute or convalescent COVID-19. V gene TRBV5-4 combines with J gene TRBJ2-7; 12 bases fit TRBD2. The CDR3 loop reads CASSPYRGLAGSYEQYF. The CDR3 region has the DNA TGTGCCAGCAGCCCATACAGAGGACTAGCGGGAAGCTACGAGCAGTACTTC.